The 28 T cell receptor beta chains below all came from one sample that was sequenced in a study of T cell changes during pregnancy in multiple sclerosis. Clones were sequenced by immunoSEQ multiplex PCR, and TCRdb holds only the in-frame ones, with some missing. Among 30,000 to 40,000 clones listed, 90% were seen once. This material consisted of CD4+ T cells from peripheral blood mononuclear cells, taken in the first trimester of pregnancy. The receptors come from a female donor in good health, enrolled as a control in a pregnancy study.

The chain has TRBV7-2 and TRBJ1-6, with 9 positions matching TRBD1. V lost 4 bases, J lost 15 bases, and 13 bases stayed unmatched. This CDR3 comprises 15 residues. CDR1 and CDR2 from the germline V gene are SGHTA and FQGNSA. The CDR3 coding sequence is TGTGCCAGCAGCTCGGACTGGACAGGGGTTTGGGGCCTCCACTTT. Protein: CASSSDWTGVWGLHF.

CDR3 in amino acids: CASSLRGGQATDTQYF. DNA for the CDR3: TGTGCCAGCAGCTTAAGGGGGGGCCAAGCGACAGATACGCAGTATTTT. The rearrangement links TRBV5-4 to TRBJ2-3; D might be TRBD2 (7 bases). The germline CDR1 and CDR2 sequences are SGHNT and YYREEE (reference sequence). The CDR3 totals 16 residues. V lost 2 bases, J lost 3 bases, and 16 bases lay in between. Based on the CDR3 plus reference TRBV5-4 and TRBJ2-3, the full variable domain is ETGVTQSPTHLIKTRGQQVTLRCSSQSGHNTVSWYQQALGQGPQFIFQYYREEENGRGNFPPRFSGLQFPNYSSELNVNALELDDSALYLCASSLRGGQATDTQYFGPGTRLTVL.

CDR3 coding DNA: TGTGCCAGCAGTTTACCGACAGGGACGCTTCCCGGTTCACCCCTCCACTTT. Protein: CASSLPTGTLPGSPLHF. The V gene is TRBV28, the J gene TRBJ1-6; TRBD1 aligns across 7 bases. CDR3 length: 17 residues. Germline assignment: CDR1 MDHEN and CDR2 SYDVKM. With V trimmed by 2 bases and J by 9 bases, 13 bases remained unmatched. Filled out from reference TRBV28 and TRBJ1-6, the complete variable domain reads DVKVTQSSRYLVKRTGEKVFLECVQDMDHENMFWYRQDPGLGLRLIYFSYDVKMKEKGDIPEGYSVSREKKERFSLILESASTNQTSMYLCASSLPTGTLPGSPLHFGNGTRLTVT.

The rearrangement uses TRBV30 and TRBJ1-1; TRBD1 is a possible D gene (6 bases). The CDR3 is 12 amino acids. CDR1 is GTSNPN and CDR2 is SVGIG in the germline V gene (reference sequence). V was shortened by 3 bases and J by 8 bases, with 13 bases between the two germline ends. The CDR3 region has the DNA TGTGCCTGGAGCGGTAGGGGGAGAGAAGCTTTCTTT. Amino acids: CAWSGRGREAFF.

The genes are TRBV12-1 and TRBJ2-7; TRBD1, the D gene given by the table, was not confirmed from the DNA. TRBV12-1 is shown as a pseudogene. CDR3 size: 19 residues. The CDR3 coding sequence is TGTGCCAGCAGCTGCCGGGACAGAGATCTTCAGAAGGCTTCCTACGAGCAGTACTTC. Its protein is CASSCRDRDLQKASYEQYF.

The rearrangement joins TRBV18 to TRBJ1-1; 8 bases are a match to TRBD1. The CDR3 has 16 residues. CDR1 KGHSH and CDR2 LQKENI come from the germline V gene. The V and J ends lost 1 base and 7 bases, in that order; junction bases with no gene match: 11. The CDR3 sequence is CASSPRSSLTGDEAFF. CDR3 bases: TGTGCCAGCTCACCACGATCCTCTTTGACAGGGGATGAAGCTTTCTTT.

The genes are TRBV25-1 and TRBJ1-2; no clear D gene. Deletions cut 4 bases from V and 2 bases from J, with 17 bases between. The CDR3 extends over 16 amino acids. CDR1 is MGHDK, CDR2 SYGVNS, per germline. This chain's CDR3 is CASSGLAGKLNYGYTF. The CDR3 DNA reads as TGTGCCAGCAGTGGTCTGGCCGGGAAACTAAACTATGGCTACACCTTC.

V and J are TRBV7-2 and TRBJ2-5, with 15 positions matching TRBD2. The V and J ends lost 6 bases and 5 bases, in that order; junction bases with no gene match: 7. The germline gives CDR1 SGHTA, CDR2 FQGNSA. The CDR3 sequence is 16 residues long. The CDR3 nucleotides are TGTGCCAGCAGTCGTGGACTAGCGGGGGGGCGGGAGACCCAGTACTTC. This codes for CASSRGLAGGRETQYF. Combining the CDR3 with reference TRBV7-2 and TRBJ2-5 gives the whole variable domain GAGVSQSPSNKVTEKGKDVELRCDPISGHTALYWYRQSLGQGLEFLIYFQGNSAPDKSGLPSDRFSAERTGGSVSTLTIQRTQQEDSAVYLCASSRGLAGGRETQYFGPGTRLLVL.

This chain links TRBV6-1 with TRBJ1-2; D might be TRBD1 (5 bases). V lost 5 bases, J lost 4 bases, and 11 bases lay in between. This CDR3 comprises 13 residues. Germline V gene data show CDR1 as MNHNS and CDR2 as SASEGT. The CDR3 sequence: CASSQDTTYGYTF. CDR3 DNA: TGTGCCAGCAGTCAGGACACGACCTATGGCTACACCTTC.

V gene TRBV9 combines with J gene TRBJ2-5; TRBD2 is a possible D gene (6 bases). This CDR3 comprises 17 residues. Looked up from germline, CDR1 is SGDLS and CDR2 is YYNGEE. Trimming took 4 bases from V and 5 from J, leaving 24 bases between them. The CDR3 reads CASSSHRGPISGETQYF. The CDR3 DNA is TGTGCCAGCAGCTCCCACCGGGGACCTATAAGCGGGGAGACCCAGTACTTC. The entire variable domain, with the rest obtained from reference TRBV9 and TRBJ2-5, is as follows: DSGVTQTPKHLITATGQRVTLRCSPRSGDLSVYWYQQSLDQGLQFLIQYYNGEERAKGNILERFSAQQFPDLHSELNLSSLELGDSALYFCASSSHRGPISGETQYFGPGTRLLVL.

This clone was seen a few times. This chain joins TRBV9 and TRBJ1-2, with a weak D call TRBD1 (5 bases). The CDR3 is made up of 15 amino acids. V lost 4 bases, J lost 5 bases, and 18 bases lay in between. Germline lookup yields CDR1 SGDLS and CDR2 YYNGEE. The CDR3 here is CASSSNLRVAYGYTF. The CDR3 DNA reads as TGTGCCAGCAGCTCCAACCTCAGGGTTGCTTATGGCTACACCTTC.

The chain has TRBV7-3 and TRBJ1-2, with 10 bases matching TRBD1. The CDR3 is 14 residues long. V trimming: 5 bases; J trimming: 7 bases; junction bases outside the gene matches: 7. Germline V CDR1 and CDR2: SGHTA, FQGTGA. CDR3 sequence reads: CASSPTGGVSGYTF. CDR3 bases: TGTGCCAGCAGCCCGACAGGGGGCGTTTCTGGCTACACCTTC. The whole variable domain, remainder taken from reference TRBV7-3 and TRBJ1-2, is GAGVSQTPSNKVTEKGKYVELRCDPISGHTALYWYRQSLGQGPEFLIYFQGTGAADDSGLPNDRFFAVRPEGSVSTLKIQRTERGDSAVYLCASSPTGGVSGYTFGSGTRLTVV.

This sequence joins TRBV5-1 and TRBJ1-1; 7 bases agree with TRBD1. The CDR3 contains 15 residues. V gave up 1 base and J gave up 5 bases; unmatched junction bases: 8. Germline values: CDR1 SGHRS, CDR2 YFSETQ. The CDR3 DNA follows: TGCGCCAGCAGCTTGTTACCCACAGGGGAGACTGAAGCTTTCTTT. Amino acids: CASSLLPTGETEAFF.

This clone has a single count. This chain's CDR3 is CASSYSNRGGYNEQFF. In DNA, the CDR3 is TGTGCCAGCAGTTACTCGAATCGGGGGGGTTACAATGAGCAGTTCTTC. The chain couples TRBV6-6 to TRBJ2-1; 8 nucleotides agree with TRBD2. Germline-derived CDR1 and CDR2 are MNHNY and SVGAGI (reference sequence). V lost 0 bases, J lost 4 bases, and 5 bases stayed unmatched. The CDR3 loop spans 16 amino acids.

The V gene is TRBV19, the J gene TRBJ1-3, with D possibly being TRBD1 (5 bases). Trimming took 9 bases from V and 2 from J, leaving 8 bases between them. Per the germline V gene, CDR1 is LNHDA and CDR2 is SQIVND (reference sequence). This CDR3 contains 12 residues. In nucleotides, the CDR3 is TGTGCCAGCCAAGGGGCTGGAAACACCATATATTTT. Its protein product is CASQGAGNTIYF.

This chain connects TRBV28 to TRBJ1-5; D uncertain. V lost 2 bases, J lost 3 bases, and 8 bases lay in between. The CDR3 is made up of 14 amino acids. CDR1 and CDR2 from the germline V gene are MDHEN and SYDVKM. The CDR3, as DNA: TGTGCCAGCAGTTTAGTCGTCTTCAATCAGCCCCAGCATTTT. Translated, it gives CASSLVVFNQPQHF.

This clone appeared once. This chain joins TRBV7-9 and TRBJ2-3, with D perhaps TRBD1 (6 bases). This CDR3 contains 16 residues. Trimming pared 5 bases from V and 1 base from J, leaving 16 bases between. Germline values: CDR1 SEHNR, CDR2 FQNEAQ (reference sequence). CDR3 residues: CASSIRLGAGTDTQYF. In DNA, the CDR3 is TGTGCCAGCAGCATACGGTTGGGGGCTGGCACAGATACGCAGTATTTT.

The J gene is TRBJ1-1, the V gene TRBV7-9, with 8 bases aligning to TRBD1. Germline lookup yields CDR1 SEHNR and CDR2 FQNEAQ (reference sequence). The length of the CDR3 is 18 residues. After removal of 5 bases from V and 1 base from J, the junction contained 15 bases not matched to a gene. The CDR3 bases are TGTGCCAGCAGCGCAGGTATTGGGGACAGGATGAGGAACACTGAAGCTTTCTTT. Its translation: CASSAGIGDRMRNTEAFF.

The chain uses TRBV29-1 and TRBJ1-1, with TRBD1 as a possible D gene (5 bases). The CDR3 spans 13 residues. Per the germline V gene, CDR1 is SQVTM and CDR2 is ANQGSEA. The V gene lost 5 bases and the J gene lost 7 bases, with 17 bases spanning the gap. Written as DNA, the CDR3 is TGCAGCGTTAGGGATTCCGGGACTAATGAAGCTTTCTTT. Encoded protein: CSVRDSGTNEAFF.

This rearrangement joins TRBV7-8 to TRBJ2-1; D perhaps matches TRBD2 (5 bases). CDR1 and CDR2 (germline): SGHVS, FQNEAQ. Between the trimmed V and J ends, which lost 5 bases and 3 bases, there was a span of 17 bases. This CDR3 contains 16 residues. CDR3 sequence: CASSDRGNRLYNEQFF. The CDR3 DNA is TGTGCCAGCAGCGACCGGGGTAACCGCCTCTACAATGAGCAGTTCTTC.

The CDR3 is CASSIGTGRSPLHF. CDR3 coding DNA: TGTGCCAGCAGCATCGGGACAGGGCGGTCACCCCTCCACTTT. The chain carries TRBV5-6 and TRBJ1-6; TRBD1 agrees at 9 bases. This CDR3 contains 14 residues. The V gene's germline CDR1 is SGHDT and CDR2 YYEEEE. After removal of 4 bases from V and 10 bases from J, the junction contained 6 bases not matched to a gene.

This sequence joins TRBV10-3 and TRBJ1-6; the match to TRBD1 covers 7 bases. Trimming at V came to 2 bases and at J to 7 bases, leaving 5 bases not matched to a gene. Germline CDR1 is ENHRY and CDR2 is SYGVKD. The CDR3 is 15 amino acids. The CDR3 DNA reads TGTGCCATCAGTGAGGGTCAGGGGGGAAATTCACCCCTCCACTTT. Protein product: CAISEGQGGNSPLHF.

The chain is built from TRBV7-9 and TRBJ2-3; D possibly corresponds to TRBD1 (7 bases). This CDR3 region has 16 residues. Trimming shortened V by 5 bases and J by 0 bases, and 15 bases separated the two germline ends. Per germline, CDR1 SEHNR and CDR2 FQNEAQ (reference sequence). This CDR3 is CASSRGTEPSTDTQYF. CDR3 DNA: TGTGCCAGCAGCCGGGGGACAGAACCAAGCACAGATACGCAGTATTTT.

The rearrangement uses TRBV7-9 and TRBJ1-4; D unresolved. The CDR3 has 12 residues. Looked up from germline, CDR1 is SEHNR and CDR2 is FQNEAQ (reference sequence). The V end was cut by 5 bases, the J end by 5 bases, with 6 bases between. The CDR3 protein is CASSPGNEKLFF. Written as DNA, the CDR3 is TGTGCCAGCAGCCCGGGGAATGAAAAACTGTTTTTT.

CDR3 nucleotide sequence: TGTGCCAGCACCAGGACTAGCGGGGGATACGAGCAGTACTTC. Amino acid sequence: CASTRTSGGYEQYF. The chain has TRBV7-2 and TRBJ2-7; the match to TRBD2 covers 13 bases. Per the germline V gene, CDR1 is SGHTA and CDR2 is FQGNSA. Trimming cost V 7 bases and J 4 bases; bases outside gene matches: 4. The CDR3 is 14 amino acids.

This clone has only one observation. The rearrangement links TRBV7-3 to TRBJ1-2; TRBD1 matches 8 bases. The trim removed 5 bases at V and 2 bases at J, leaving 1 base unmatched. The CDR3 extends over 13 amino acids. The germline V gene encodes CDR1 SGHTA and CDR2 FQGTGA. The CDR3 region has the DNA TGTGCCAGCAGCCGGACAGGGAACTATGGCTACACCTTC. Translating gives CASSRTGNYGYTF.

This clone has a single count. The chain uses TRBV7-2 and TRBJ2-5; maybe TRBD1 (6 bases). The CDR3 runs 16 residues. Trimming removed 5 bases from V and 4 bases from J, with 20 bases in between. CDR1 SGHTA and CDR2 FQGNSA come from the germline V gene. As DNA, the CDR3 is TGTGCCAGCAGCCCATTCGTAGGGGGTGACGGAGAGACCCAGTACTTC. Its protein product is CASSPFVGGDGETQYF.

In this sample, this clone turned up a few times. V is TRBV19 and J is TRBJ2-7; 8 bases fit TRBD1. V trimming: 4 bases; J trimming: 2 bases; junction bases outside the gene matches: 4. This CDR3 has 14 amino acids. Germline values: CDR1 LNHDA, CDR2 SQIVND (reference sequence). The CDR3 sequence: CASSRQGSTYEQYF. The CDR3 coding sequence is TGTGCCAGTAGTAGACAGGGGTCAACCTACGAGCAGTACTTC.